This T cell receptor beta chain was obtained from a study of identical twins. Study results and limitations: Out-of-frame alpha sequences shared between twins exhibited an excess of low generation probability. High-abundance cord blood beta clonotypes had fewer insertions; memory repertoires showed none.

The CDR3 runs 14 residues. The germline CDR1 and CDR2 sequences are SEHNR and FQNEAQ (reference sequence). J was trimmed by 1 base and V by 5 bases; bases with no gene match: 5. TCRdb itself ran the 5' RACE reads through MiXCR, one entry per CDR3 protein. The profile shows about 490,000 distinct CDR3 sequences, around 15% of them singletons. This clonotype was observed at least ten times. The target antigen is unknown. These same data were also listed under a study on yellow fever vaccine responses in identical twins. From that study: Vaccine T cell responses of twins reportedly seemed partly convergent and partly personalized.

The genes are TRBV7-9 and TRBJ2-7; 7 nucleotides match TRBD1. The receptor's source is a woman under 30 in good health. Sequencing used CD4+ T cells sorted from blood. As DNA, the CDR3 is TGTGCCAGCAGCCCCGGGACAGTATCCTACGAGCAGTACTTC. It encodes CASSPGTVSYEQYF. Filled out from reference TRBV7-9 and TRBJ2-7, the complete variable domain reads DTGVSQNPRHKITKRGQNVTFRCDPISEHNRLYWYRQTLGQGPEFLTYFQNEAQLEKSRLLSDRFSAERPKGSFSTLEIQRTEQGDSAMYLCASSPGTVSYEQYFGPGTRLTVT.